The subject of this entry is one T cell receptor beta chain. Its target is unknown. This specimen belongs to a study of response to subunit inactivated influenza vaccine. Points from the study as a whole: The authors suggested that few new T cells are recruited per seasonal influenza vaccination.

TCRdb re-called the RT-PCR reads through MiXCR, storing one row per CDR3 protein. The repertoire has more than 700,000 distinct CDR3 sequences, about 20% of them found once; the top ten carry roughly a tenth. The TCR comes from a man aged 45-65 years who received an inactivated influenza vaccine. Sequencing was performed on PBMCs from blood, taken 5 to 6 days after vaccination.

The CDR3 DNA sequence: TGCAGTGCTGGACAACGGGCAACTAATGAAAAACTGTTTTTT. This codes for CSAGQRATNEKLFF. The rearrangement joins TRBV20-1 to TRBJ1-4; tentatively, D is TRBD1 (5 bases). The CDR3 contains 14 residues. Trimming took off 5 bases at V and 0 bases at J, with 10 bases between the two ends. Germline-derived CDR1 and CDR2 are DFQATT and SNEGSKA (reference sequence).